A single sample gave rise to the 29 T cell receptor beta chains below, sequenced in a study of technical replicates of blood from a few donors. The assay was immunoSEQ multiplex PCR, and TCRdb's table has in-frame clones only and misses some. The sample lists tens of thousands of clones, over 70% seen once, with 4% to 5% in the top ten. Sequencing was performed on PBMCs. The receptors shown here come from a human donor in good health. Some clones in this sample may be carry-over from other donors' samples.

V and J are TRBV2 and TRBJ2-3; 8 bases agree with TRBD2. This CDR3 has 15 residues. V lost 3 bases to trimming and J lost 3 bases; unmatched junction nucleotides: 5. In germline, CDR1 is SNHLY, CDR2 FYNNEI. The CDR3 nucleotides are TGTGCCAGCAGTGACCCAGCGGGAGCGACAGATACGCAGTATTTT. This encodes CASSDPAGATDTQYF.

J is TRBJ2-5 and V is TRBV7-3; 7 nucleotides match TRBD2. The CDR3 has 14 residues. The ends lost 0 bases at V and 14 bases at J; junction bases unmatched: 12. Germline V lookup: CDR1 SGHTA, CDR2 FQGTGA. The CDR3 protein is CASSLTGRGDGIYF. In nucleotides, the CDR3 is TGTGCCAGCAGCTTAACAGGCCGGGGGGATGGCATTTACTTC.

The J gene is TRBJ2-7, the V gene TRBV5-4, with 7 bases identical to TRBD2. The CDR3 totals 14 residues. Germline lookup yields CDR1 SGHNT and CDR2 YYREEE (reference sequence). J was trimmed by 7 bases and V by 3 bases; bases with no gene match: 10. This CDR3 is CASSSDGGSWEQYF. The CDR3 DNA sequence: TGTGCCAGCAGCTCGGACGGCGGGAGCTGGGAGCAGTACTTC.

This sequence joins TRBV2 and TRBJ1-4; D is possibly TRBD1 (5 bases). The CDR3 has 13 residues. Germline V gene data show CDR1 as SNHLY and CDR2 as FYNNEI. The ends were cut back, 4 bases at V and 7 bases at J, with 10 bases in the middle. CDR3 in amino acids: CASSGLGAEKLFF. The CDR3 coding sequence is TGTGCCAGCAGTGGACTAGGGGCTGAAAAACTGTTTTTT.

DNA for the CDR3: TGTGCCAGCAGCCTAGGACAGGGGCCCTACGAGCAGTACTTC. This translates into CASSLGQGPYEQYF. The genes are TRBV4-2 and TRBJ2-7, with TRBD1 matching over 9 bases. The CDR3 has 14 residues. The V gene end was trimmed by 4 bases and the J gene end by 2 bases; junction bases not matched to a gene: 3. Germline V gene data show CDR1 as LGHNA and CDR2 as YNFKEQ.

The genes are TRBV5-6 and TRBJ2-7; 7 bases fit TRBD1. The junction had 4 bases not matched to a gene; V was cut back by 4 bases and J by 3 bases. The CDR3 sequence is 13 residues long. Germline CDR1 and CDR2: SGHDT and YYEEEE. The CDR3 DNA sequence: TGTGCCAGCAGCCCGGGACAGAACTACGAGCAGTACTTC. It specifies CASSPGQNYEQYF.

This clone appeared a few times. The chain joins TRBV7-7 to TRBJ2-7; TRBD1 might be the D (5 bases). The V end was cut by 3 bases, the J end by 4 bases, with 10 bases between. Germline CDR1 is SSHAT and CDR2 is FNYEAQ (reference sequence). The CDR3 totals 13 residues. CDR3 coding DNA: TGTGCCAGCAGCTTGGATGACAGATACGAGCAGTACTTC. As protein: CASSLDDRYEQYF.

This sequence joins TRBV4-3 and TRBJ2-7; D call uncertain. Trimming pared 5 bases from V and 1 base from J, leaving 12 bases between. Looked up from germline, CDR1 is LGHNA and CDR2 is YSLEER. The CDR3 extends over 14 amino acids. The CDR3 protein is CASSALPRSYEQYF. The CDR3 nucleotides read TGCGCCAGCAGCGCACTACCTCGGTCCTACGAGCAGTACTTC.

CDR3 residues: CASSYGGAGANVLTF. For the CDR3, the DNA is TGTGCCAGCAGTTACGGGGGGGCTGGGGCCAACGTCCTGACTTTC. The chain combines TRBV6-6 with TRBJ2-6; 7 bases agree with TRBD2. This CDR3 is built from 15 residues. In germline, CDR1 is MNHNY, CDR2 SVGAGI (reference sequence). With 2 bases clipped from V and 2 bases from J, the junction kept 0 bases outside the gene matches.

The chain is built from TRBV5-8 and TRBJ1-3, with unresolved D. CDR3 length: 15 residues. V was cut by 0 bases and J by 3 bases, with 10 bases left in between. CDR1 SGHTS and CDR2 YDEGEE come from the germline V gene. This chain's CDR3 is CASSLAGSRGNTIYF. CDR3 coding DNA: TGTGCCAGCAGCTTGGCGGGGTCTCGTGGAAACACCATATATTTT.

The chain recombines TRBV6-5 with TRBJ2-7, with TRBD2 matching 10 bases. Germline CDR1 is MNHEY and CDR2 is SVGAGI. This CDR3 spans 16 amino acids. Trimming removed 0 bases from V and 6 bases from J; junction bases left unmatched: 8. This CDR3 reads CASSYSSASGSLEQYF. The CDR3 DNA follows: TGTGCCAGCAGTTACTCCTCGGCTAGCGGGAGTCTCGAGCAGTACTTC.

The CDR3, as DNA: TGTGCCAGCAGTGGCGGGGGCTCCTATAATTCACCCCTCCACTTT. Translating gives CASSGGGSYNSPLHF. This chain links TRBV6-1 with TRBJ1-6; D may be TRBD1 (5 bases). Per the germline V gene, CDR1 is MNHNS and CDR2 is SASEGT. The CDR3 runs to 15 residues. V was pared by 4 bases and J by 0 bases, with 7 bases between.

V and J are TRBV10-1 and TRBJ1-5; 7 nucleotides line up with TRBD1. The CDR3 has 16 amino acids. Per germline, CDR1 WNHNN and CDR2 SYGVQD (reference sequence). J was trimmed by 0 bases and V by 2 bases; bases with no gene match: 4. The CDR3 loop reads CASSEAGGYSNQPQHF. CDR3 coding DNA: TGCGCCAGCAGTGAGGCAGGGGGTTATAGCAATCAGCCCCAGCATTTT.

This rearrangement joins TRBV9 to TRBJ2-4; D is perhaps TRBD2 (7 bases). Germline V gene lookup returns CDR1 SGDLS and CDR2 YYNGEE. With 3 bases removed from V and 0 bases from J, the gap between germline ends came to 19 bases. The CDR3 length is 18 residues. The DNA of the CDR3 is TGTGCCAGCAGCGCCCGAGGGGGGGCCGAAAGAGCCAAAAACATTCAGTACTTC. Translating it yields CASSARGGAERAKNIQYF.

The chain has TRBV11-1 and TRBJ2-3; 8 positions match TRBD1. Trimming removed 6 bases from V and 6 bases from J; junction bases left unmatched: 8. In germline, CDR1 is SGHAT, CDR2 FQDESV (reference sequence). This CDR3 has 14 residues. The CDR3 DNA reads TGTGCCAGCAGAGAGAGGACAGGGCGGGATACGCAGTATTTT. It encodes CASRERTGRDTQYF.

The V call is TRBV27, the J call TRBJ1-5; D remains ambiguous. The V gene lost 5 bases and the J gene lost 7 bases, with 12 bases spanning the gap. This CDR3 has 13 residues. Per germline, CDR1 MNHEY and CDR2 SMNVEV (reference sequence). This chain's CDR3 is CASSPSTRQPQHF. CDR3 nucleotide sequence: TGTGCCAGCAGTCCCTCCACGAGGCAGCCCCAGCATTTT.

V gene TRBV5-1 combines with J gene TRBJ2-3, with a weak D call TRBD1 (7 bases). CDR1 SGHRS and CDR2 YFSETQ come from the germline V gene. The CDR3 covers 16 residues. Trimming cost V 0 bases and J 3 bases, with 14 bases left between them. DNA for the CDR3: TGCGCCAGCAGCTTGGGTGAGGCAGGGGGGACAGATACGCAGTATTTT. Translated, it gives CASSLGEAGGTDTQYF.

CDR3 sequence: CAWSVAGGTQYF. CDR3 nucleotides: TGTGCCTGGAGTGTTGCGGGTGGGACCCAGTACTTC. This chain links TRBV30 with TRBJ2-5, with D possibly TRBD2 on 5 matching bases. The CDR3 is 12 residues long. Germline V gives CDR1 GTSNPN, CDR2 SVGIG (reference sequence). V was clipped by 0 bases and J by 7 bases, with 9 bases between them.

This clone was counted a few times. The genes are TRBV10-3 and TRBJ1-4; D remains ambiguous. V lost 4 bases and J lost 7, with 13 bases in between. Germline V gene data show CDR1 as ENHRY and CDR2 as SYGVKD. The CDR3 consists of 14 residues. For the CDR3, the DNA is TGTGCCATCAGTGTCAACCAACGGAGTGAAAAACTGTTTTTT. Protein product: CAISVNQRSEKLFF.

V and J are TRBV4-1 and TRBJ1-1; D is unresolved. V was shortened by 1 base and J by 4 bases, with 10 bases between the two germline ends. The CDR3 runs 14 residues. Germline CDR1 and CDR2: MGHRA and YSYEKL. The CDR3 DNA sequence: TGCGCCAGCAGCCAAGCCCAGCGGGGCACTGAAGCTTTCTTT. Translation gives CASSQAQRGTEAFF.

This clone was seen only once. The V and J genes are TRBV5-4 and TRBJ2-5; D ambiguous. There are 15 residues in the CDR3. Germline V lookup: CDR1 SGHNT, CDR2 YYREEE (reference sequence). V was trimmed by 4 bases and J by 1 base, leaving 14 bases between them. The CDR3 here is CASSERWAGQETQYF. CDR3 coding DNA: TGTGCCAGCAGCGAACGTTGGGCTGGCCAAGAGACCCAGTACTTC.

The CDR3 sequence is CSVGDEASGSYEQYF. In nucleotides, the CDR3 is TGCAGCGTTGGGGATGAGGCTAGCGGTTCCTACGAGCAGTACTTC. The chain carries TRBV29-1 and TRBJ2-7; 7 bases agree with TRBD2. The V segment lost 4 bases and the J segment 1 base; nucleotides outside the gene matches: 10. The length of the CDR3 is 15 residues. Looked up from germline, CDR1 is SQVTM and CDR2 is ANQGSEA.

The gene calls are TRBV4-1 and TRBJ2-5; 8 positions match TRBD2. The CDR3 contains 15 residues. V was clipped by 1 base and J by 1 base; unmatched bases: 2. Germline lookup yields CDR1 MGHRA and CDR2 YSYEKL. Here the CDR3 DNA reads TGCGCCAGCAGCCAAGCGGGACTAGTCCAAGAGACCCAGTACTTC. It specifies CASSQAGLVQETQYF.

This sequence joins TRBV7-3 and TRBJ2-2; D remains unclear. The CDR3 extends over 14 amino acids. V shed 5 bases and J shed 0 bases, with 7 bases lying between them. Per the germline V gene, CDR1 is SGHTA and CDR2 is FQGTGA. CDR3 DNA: TGTGCCAGCAGCATAAACACGAACACCGGGGAGCTGTTTTTT. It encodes CASSINTNTGELFF.

The CDR3 DNA is TGTGCCAGCAGCCAGGGGGCCGGGGAGCTGTTTTTT. It is translated as CASSQGAGELFF. This chain connects TRBV9 to TRBJ2-2, with 7 nucleotides matching TRBD1. The CDR3 runs to 12 residues. Losses at the gene ends were 4 bases for V and 6 bases for J; bases not matched to a gene: 0. Per the germline V gene, CDR1 is SGDLS and CDR2 is YYNGEE.

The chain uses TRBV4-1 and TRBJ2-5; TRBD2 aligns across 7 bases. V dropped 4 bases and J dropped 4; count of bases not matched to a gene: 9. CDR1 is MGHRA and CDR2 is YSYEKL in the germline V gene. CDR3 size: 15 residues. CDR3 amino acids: CASSRGLDEVETQYF. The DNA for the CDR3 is TGCGCCAGCAGCCGAGGACTAGACGAGGTAGAGACCCAGTACTTC.

CDR3 loop: CASSYRTTGRYGYTF. In nucleotides, the CDR3 is TGTGCCAGCAGTTACCGAACTACAGGGCGGTATGGCTACACCTTC. The chain combines TRBV6-5 with TRBJ1-2; D perhaps matches TRBD1 (6 bases). CDR1 and CDR2 (germline): MNHEY, SVGAGI. The V gene lost 2 bases and the J gene lost 5 bases, with 15 bases spanning the gap. The CDR3 loop spans 15 amino acids.

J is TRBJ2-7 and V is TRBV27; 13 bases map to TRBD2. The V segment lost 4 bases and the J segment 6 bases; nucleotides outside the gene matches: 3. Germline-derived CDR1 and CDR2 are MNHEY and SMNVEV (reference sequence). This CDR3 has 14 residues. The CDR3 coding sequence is TGTGCCAGCAGTTGGACTAGCGGGAGATCCGAGCAGTACTTC. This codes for CASSWTSGRSEQYF.

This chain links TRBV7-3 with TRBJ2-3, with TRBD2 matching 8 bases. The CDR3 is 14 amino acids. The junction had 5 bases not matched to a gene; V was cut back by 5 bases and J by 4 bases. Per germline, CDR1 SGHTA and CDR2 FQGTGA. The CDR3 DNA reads TGTGCCAGCAGCGACGCGGGAGGACCAGATACGCAGTATTTT. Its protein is CASSDAGGPDTQYF.